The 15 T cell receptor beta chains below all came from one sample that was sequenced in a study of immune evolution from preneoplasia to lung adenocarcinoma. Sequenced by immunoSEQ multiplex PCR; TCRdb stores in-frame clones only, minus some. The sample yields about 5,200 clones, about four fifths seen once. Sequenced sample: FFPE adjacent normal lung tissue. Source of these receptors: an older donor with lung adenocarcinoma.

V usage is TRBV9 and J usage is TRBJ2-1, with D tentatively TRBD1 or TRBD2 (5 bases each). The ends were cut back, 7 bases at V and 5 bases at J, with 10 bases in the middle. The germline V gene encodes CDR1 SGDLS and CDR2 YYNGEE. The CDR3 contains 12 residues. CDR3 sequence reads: CASGGANNEQFF. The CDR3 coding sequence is TGTGCCAGCGGGGGAGCCAACAATGAGCAGTTCTTC.

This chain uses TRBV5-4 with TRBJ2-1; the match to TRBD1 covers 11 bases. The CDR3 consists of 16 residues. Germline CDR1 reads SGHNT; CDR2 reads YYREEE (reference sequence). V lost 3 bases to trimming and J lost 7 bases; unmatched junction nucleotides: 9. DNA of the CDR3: TGTGCCAGCAGCTCGCGGACAGGGGGCAGTGTGAATGAGCAGTTCTTC. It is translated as CASSSRTGGSVNEQFF. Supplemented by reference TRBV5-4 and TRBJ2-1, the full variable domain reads ETGVTQSPTHLIKTRGQQVTLRCSSQSGHNTVSWYQQALGQGPQFIFQYYREEENGRGNFPPRFSGLQFPNYSSELNVNALELDDSALYLCASSSRTGGSVNEQFFGPGTRLTVL.

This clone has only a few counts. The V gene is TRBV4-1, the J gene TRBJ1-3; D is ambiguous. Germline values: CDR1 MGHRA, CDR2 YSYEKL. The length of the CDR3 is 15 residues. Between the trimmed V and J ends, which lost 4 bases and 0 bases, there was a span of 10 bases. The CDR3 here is CASSLTAFSGNTIYF. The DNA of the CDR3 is TGCGCCAGCAGCCTCACAGCTTTCTCTGGAAACACCATATATTTT.

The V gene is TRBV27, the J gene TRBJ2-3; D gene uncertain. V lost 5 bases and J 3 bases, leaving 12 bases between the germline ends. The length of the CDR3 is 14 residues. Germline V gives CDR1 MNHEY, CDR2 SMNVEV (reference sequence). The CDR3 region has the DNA TGTGCCAGCAGTCCCTCGGTGGGAACAGATACGCAGTATTTT. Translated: CASSPSVGTDTQYF.

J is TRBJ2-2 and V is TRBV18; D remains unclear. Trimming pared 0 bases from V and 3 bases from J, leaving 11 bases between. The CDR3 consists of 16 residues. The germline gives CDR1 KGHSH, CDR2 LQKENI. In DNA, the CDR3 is TGTGCCAGCTCACCACCAGGGCTAAGGGACACCGGGGAGCTGTTTTTT. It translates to CASSPPGLRDTGELFF.

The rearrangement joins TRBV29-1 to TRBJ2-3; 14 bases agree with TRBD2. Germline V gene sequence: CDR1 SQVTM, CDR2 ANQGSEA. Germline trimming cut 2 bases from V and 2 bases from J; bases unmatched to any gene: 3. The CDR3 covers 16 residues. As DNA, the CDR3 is TGCAGCGTTGAAAGGGGACTAGCGGGAGACACAGATACGCAGTATTTT. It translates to CSVERGLAGDTDTQYF.

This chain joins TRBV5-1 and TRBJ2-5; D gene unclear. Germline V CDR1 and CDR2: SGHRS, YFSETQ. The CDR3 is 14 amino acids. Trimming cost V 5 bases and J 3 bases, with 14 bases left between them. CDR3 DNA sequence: TGCGCCAGCAGTGACACCCTGGGGAAAGAGACCCAGTACTTC. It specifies CASSDTLGKETQYF. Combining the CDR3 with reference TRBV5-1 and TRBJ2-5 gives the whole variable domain KAGVTQTPRYLIKTRGQQVTLSCSPISGHRSVSWYQQTPGQGLQFLFEYFSETQRNKGNFPGRFSGRQFSNSRSEMNVSTLELGDSALYLCASSDTLGKETQYFGPGTRLLVL.

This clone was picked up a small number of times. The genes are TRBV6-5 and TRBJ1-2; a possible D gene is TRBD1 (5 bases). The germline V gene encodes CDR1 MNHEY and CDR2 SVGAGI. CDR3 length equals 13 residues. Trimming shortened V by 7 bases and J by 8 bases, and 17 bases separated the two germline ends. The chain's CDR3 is CASKRSAGPGYTF. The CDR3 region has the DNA TGTGCCAGCAAGCGGTCGGCAGGGCCCGGCTACACCTTC.

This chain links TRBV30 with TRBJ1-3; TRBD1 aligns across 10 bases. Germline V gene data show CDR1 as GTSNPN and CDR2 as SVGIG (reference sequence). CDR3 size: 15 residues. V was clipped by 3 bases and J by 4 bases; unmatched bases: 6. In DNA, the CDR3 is TGTGCCTGGAGGAGACAGGGGGCGGGGGGAAACACCATATATTTT. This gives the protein CAWRRQGAGGNTIYF.

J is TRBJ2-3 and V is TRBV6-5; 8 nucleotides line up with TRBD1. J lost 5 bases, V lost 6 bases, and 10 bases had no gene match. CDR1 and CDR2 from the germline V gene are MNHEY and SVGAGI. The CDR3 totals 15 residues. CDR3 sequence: CASSPLDRARDTQYF. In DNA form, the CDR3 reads TGTGCCAGCAGCCCCCTGGACAGGGCCCGAGATACGCAGTATTTT.

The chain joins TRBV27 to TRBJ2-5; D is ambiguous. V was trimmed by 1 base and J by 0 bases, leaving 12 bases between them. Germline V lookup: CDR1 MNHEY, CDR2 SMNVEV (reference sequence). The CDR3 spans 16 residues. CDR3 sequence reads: CASSLFSYGDQETQYF. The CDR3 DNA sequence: TGTGCCAGCAGTTTATTTTCTTATGGGGACCAAGAGACCCAGTACTTC.

The CDR3 DNA reads as TGTGCCAGCAGCTCACGGGACAGGTCTTCGAGGGAGACCCAGTACTTC. Amino acids: CASSSRDRSSRETQYF. This chain links TRBV7-6 with TRBJ2-5; 8 bases line up with TRBD1. CDR3 length equals 16 residues. Germline assignment: CDR1 SGHVS and CDR2 FNYEAQ. The V segment lost 4 bases and the J segment 5 bases; nucleotides outside the gene matches: 12. The full variable domain, in which reference TRBV7-6 and TRBJ2-5 provide the parts outside the CDR3, is GAGVSQSPRYKVTKRGQDVALRCDPISGHVSLYWYRQALGQGPEFLTYFNYEAQQDKSGLPNDRFSAERPEGSISTLTIQRTEQRDSAMYRCASSSRDRSSRETQYFGPGTRLLVL.

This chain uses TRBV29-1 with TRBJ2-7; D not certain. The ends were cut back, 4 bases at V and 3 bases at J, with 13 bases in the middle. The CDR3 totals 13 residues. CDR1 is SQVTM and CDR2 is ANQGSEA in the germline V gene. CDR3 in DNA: TGCAGCGTTGCCCCAAATTCGGACTACGAGCAGTACTTC. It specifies CSVAPNSDYEQYF.

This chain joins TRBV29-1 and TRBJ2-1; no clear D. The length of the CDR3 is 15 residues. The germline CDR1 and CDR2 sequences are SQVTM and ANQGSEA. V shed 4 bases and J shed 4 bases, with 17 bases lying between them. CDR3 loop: CSVALLTSNYNEQFF. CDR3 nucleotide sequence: TGCAGCGTTGCTTTACTAACCAGCAATTACAATGAGCAGTTCTTC.

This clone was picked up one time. CDR3 region: CASSLAGGGTEAFF. The CDR3 DNA sequence: TGCGCCAGCAGCTTGGCCGGTGGGGGCACTGAAGCTTTCTTT. V is TRBV5-1 and J is TRBJ1-1, with D perhaps TRBD1 (5 bases). Germline assignment: CDR1 SGHRS and CDR2 YFSETQ. There are 14 residues in the CDR3. Trimming removed 0 bases from V and 4 bases from J, with 10 bases in between.